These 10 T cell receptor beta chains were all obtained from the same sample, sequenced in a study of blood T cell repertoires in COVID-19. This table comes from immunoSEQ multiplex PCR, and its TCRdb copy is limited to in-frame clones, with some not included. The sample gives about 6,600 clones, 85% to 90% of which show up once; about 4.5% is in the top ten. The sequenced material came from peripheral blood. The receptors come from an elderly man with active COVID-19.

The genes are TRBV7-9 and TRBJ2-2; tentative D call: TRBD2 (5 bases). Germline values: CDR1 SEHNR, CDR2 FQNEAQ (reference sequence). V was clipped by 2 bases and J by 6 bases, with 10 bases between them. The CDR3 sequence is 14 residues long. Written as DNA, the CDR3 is TGTGCCAGCAGCTTACTGTCGGGGTCCGGGGAGCTGTTTTTT. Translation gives CASSLLSGSGELFF.

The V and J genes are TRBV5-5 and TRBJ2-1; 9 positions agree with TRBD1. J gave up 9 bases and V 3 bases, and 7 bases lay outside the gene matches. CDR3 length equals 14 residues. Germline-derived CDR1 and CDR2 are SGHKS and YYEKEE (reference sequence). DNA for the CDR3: TGTGCCAGCAGCTCCGGGACAGGGACCGCTGAGCAGTTCTTC. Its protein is CASSSGTGTAEQFF.

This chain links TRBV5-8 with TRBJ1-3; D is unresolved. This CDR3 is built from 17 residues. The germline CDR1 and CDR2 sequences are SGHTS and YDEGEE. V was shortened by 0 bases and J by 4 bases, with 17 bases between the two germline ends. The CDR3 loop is CASSLAGARNIGNTIYF. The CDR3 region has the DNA TGTGCCAGCAGCTTGGCGGGAGCCAGGAACATCGGAAACACCATATATTTT.

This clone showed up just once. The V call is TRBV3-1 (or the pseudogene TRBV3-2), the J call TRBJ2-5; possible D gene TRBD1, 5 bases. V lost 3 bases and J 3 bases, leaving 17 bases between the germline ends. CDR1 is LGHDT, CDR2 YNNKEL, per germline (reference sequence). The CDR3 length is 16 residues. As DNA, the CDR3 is TGTGCCAGCAGCCAGGGGCTGACTCTGACCGAAGAGACCCAGTACTTC. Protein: CASSQGLTLTEETQYF.

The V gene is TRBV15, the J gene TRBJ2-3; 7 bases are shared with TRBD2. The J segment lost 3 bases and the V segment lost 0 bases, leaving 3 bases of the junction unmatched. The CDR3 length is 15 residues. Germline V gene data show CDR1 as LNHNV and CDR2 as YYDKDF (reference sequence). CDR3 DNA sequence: TGTGCCACCAGCAGAGATATGGGGGGGACAGATACGCAGTATTTT. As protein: CATSRDMGGTDTQYF.

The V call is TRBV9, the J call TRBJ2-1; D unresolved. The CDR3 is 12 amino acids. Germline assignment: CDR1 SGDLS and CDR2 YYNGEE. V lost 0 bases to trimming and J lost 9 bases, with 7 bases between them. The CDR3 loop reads CASSVGNSEQFF. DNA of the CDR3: TGTGCCAGCAGCGTAGGAAATAGTGAGCAGTTCTTC. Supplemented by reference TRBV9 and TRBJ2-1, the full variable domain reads DSGVTQTPKHLITATGQRVTLRCSPRSGDLSVYWYQQSLDQGLQFLIQYYNGEERAKGNILERFSAQQFPDLHSELNLSSLELGDSALYFCASSVGNSEQFFGPGTRLTVL.

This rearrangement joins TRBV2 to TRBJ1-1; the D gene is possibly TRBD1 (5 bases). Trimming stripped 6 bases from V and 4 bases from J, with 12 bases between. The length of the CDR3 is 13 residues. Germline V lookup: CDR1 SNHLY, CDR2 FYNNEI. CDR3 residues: CASSGQGPTEAFF. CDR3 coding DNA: TGTGCCAGCAGCGGCCAGGGTCCCACTGAAGCTTTCTTT.

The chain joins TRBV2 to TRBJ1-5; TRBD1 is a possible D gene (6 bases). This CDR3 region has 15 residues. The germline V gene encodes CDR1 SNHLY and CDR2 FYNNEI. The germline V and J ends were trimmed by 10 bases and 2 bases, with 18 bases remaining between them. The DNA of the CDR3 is TGTGCCACCAAGGGGGAGAATTTGGGCAATCAGCCCCAGCATTTT. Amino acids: CATKGENLGNQPQHF.

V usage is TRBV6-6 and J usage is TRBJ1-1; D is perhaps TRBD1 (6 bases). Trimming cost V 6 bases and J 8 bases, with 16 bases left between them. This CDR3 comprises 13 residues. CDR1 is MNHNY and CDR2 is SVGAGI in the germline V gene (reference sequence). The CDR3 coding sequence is TGTGCCAGCAGGACTACGACAGGCCCCGAAGCTTTCTTT. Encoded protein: CASRTTTGPEAFF.

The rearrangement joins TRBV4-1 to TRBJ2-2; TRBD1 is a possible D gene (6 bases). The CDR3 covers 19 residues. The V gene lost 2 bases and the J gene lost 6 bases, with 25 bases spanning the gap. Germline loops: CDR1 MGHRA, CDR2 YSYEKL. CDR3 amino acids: CASSQPNVGASGVAGELFF. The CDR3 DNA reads TGCGCCAGCAGCCAACCAAATGTGGGGGCGTCAGGGGTGGCCGGGGAGCTGTTTTTT.